The 8 T cell receptor beta chains reported below all come from one sample, sequenced in a study of T cell responses to AZD1222 COVID-19 vaccine. Here immunoSEQ multiplex PCR was the method, and the copy in TCRdb shows in-frame clones only, minus some. The table records about 110,000 clones, about 90% of them present only once. Here the sequenced sample was peripheral blood, taken 28 days after the second AZD1222 dose. Source of these receptors: an adult who received the AZD1222 COVID-19 vaccine.

V is TRBV11-2 and J is TRBJ2-7, with no clear D. The V end was cut by 3 bases, the J end by 2 bases, with 5 bases between. The germline V gene has CDR1 SGHAT and CDR2 FQNNGV. The CDR3 contains 12 residues. This chain's CDR3 is CASSFGPYEQYF. The CDR3 DNA reads as TGTGCCAGCAGCTTTGGGCCCTACGAGCAGTACTTC.

This clone was seen a handful of times. The chain is built from TRBV18 and TRBJ1-2; TRBD1 is a possible D gene (6 bases). Trimming shortened V by 1 base and J by 5 bases, and 11 bases separated the two germline ends. Looked up from germline, CDR1 is KGHSH and CDR2 is LQKENI. This CDR3 has 14 amino acids. CDR3 coding DNA: TGTGCCAGCTCACCACGACAGGTTTCGTATGGCTACACCTTC. It specifies CASSPRQVSYGYTF.

The chain carries TRBV5-1 and TRBJ1-1; TRBD1 matches 11 bases. This CDR3 is 14 amino acids long. From germline, CDR1 is SGHRS and CDR2 YFSETQ. V lost 4 bases, J lost 2 bases, and 1 base stayed unmatched. CDR3 in DNA: TGCGCCAGCAGCGGACAGGGGGCAAACACTGAAGCTTTCTTT. Translation gives CASSGQGANTEAFF.

V is TRBV7-3 and J is TRBJ2-7; D gene unclear. Germline-derived CDR1 and CDR2 are SGHTA and FQGTGA. This CDR3 contains 15 residues. V was shortened by 5 bases and J by 6 bases, with 20 bases between the two germline ends. CDR3 residues: CASSPYPVGSPEQYF. The CDR3 bases are TGTGCCAGCAGCCCTTATCCGGTGGGTTCTCCCGAGCAGTACTTC.

The rearrangement uses TRBV15 and TRBJ1-5, with TRBD1 matching 7 bases. Germline loops: CDR1 LNHNV, CDR2 YYDKDF (reference sequence). The CDR3 has 17 amino acids. The ends lost 0 bases at V and 7 bases at J; junction bases unmatched: 12. DNA of the CDR3: TGTGCCACCAGCAGAGATCCTCTAACAGGGGCGGGGCAGCCCCAGCATTTT. Protein: CATSRDPLTGAGQPQHF.

This clone has just one count. This chain uses TRBV7-9 with TRBJ1-5; D uncertain. Trimming shortened V by 2 bases and J by 5 bases, and 7 bases separated the two germline ends. The germline CDR1 and CDR2 sequences are SEHNR and FQNEAQ (reference sequence). The CDR3 is 13 residues long. The CDR3 DNA is TGTGCCAGCAGCTTATCAACCGATCAGCCCCAGCATTTT. Amino acid sequence: CASSLSTDQPQHF.

This chain uses TRBV19 with TRBJ2-1; D is possibly TRBD1 or TRBD2 (7 bases each). This CDR3 contains 14 residues. The V gene lost 7 bases and the J gene lost 9 bases, with 19 bases spanning the gap. Per germline, CDR1 LNHDA and CDR2 SQIVND (reference sequence). The CDR3 sequence: CASNLRGGFGEQFF. In nucleotides, the CDR3 is TGTGCCAGTAACCTCAGGGGGGGGTTTGGTGAGCAGTTCTTC.

This chain joins TRBV7-2 and TRBJ1-2; possibly TRBD1 for D (5 bases). There are 14 residues in the CDR3. CDR1 and CDR2 (germline): SGHTA, FQGNSA. V gave up 5 bases and J gave up 3 bases, with 13 bases separating them. CDR3 residues: CASSPGIGDYGYTF. CDR3 sequence (DNA): TGTGCCAGCAGCCCAGGGATAGGCGACTATGGCTACACCTTC.